This TCR beta chain was identified in a study of siplizumab effects on memory and regulatory T cells. Looked up from germline, CDR1 is SGHNT and CDR2 is YYREEE (reference sequence). The CDR3 loop spans 13 amino acids. V lost 0 bases and J 5 bases, leaving 7 bases between the germline ends. Sequenced by immunoSEQ multiplex PCR; TCRdb stores in-frame clones only, minus some. This sample yields roughly 100,000 clones, of which 85% to 95% are seen a single time; more than 10% belongs to the top ten. Study-wide results and limits: Naive T cells were seemingly more diverse than memory cells, and major contributions to the alloresponse seemed to be made by them. Versus more than 25% in controls, the mappable alloreactive CD4+ clones averaged around 68% Treg-derived with siplizumab. Siplizumab led to significantly less abundant alloreactive sequences that could be traced back to unstimulated CD4+ memory cells. Assignment to unstimulated subsets succeeded for only a minor fraction of the alloreactive clones.

As to this clone: Its antigen is not identified.

The sample was non-Treg CD4+ T cells sorted from blood. This clonotype was obtained from a human donor in good health. The V call is TRBV5-4, the J call TRBJ2-3, with D uncertain. This CDR3 is CASSLGRQDTQYF. CDR3 DNA: TGTGCCAGCAGCTTGGGGAGACAAGATACGCAGTATTTT.